The next 15 T cell receptor beta chains were all read from a single sample in a study of blood T cells in healthy people across ages. A J-beta primer mix and a sample-barcoded 5' primer were used in a second PCR of about 7 to 12 cycles. TCRdb reprocessed the 5' RACE reads with MiXCR, giving one entry per CDR3 protein. The repertoire consists of 800,000 to 950,000 distinct CDR3 sequences, with 30% to 45% occurring once and the leading ten covering approximately 13%. Sequenced: blood. The receptors come from a man between 18 and 35 years old in good health.

Of note for this clonotype: Since a much larger clone is just one base distant, this may be a read error. V usage is TRBV21-1 and J usage is TRBJ2-6; TRBD1, the table's D call, was not compared with the DNA. TRBV21-1 is a pseudogene. The CDR3 runs 19 residues. This CDR3 is CASSKGNGQGASRANVLTF. In nucleotides, the CDR3 is TGTGCCAGCAGCAAAGGGAATGGACAGGGGGCATCTAGGGCCAACGTCCTGACTTTC.

The chain carries TRBV7-9 and TRBJ2-6; tentatively, D is TRBD1 or TRBD2 (6 bases each). Per germline, CDR1 SEHNR and CDR2 FQNEAQ (reference sequence). CDR3 length: 15 amino acids. The CDR3, as DNA: TGTGTCTCCTCGGGGGCGAAGACTGGGGCCAACGTCCTGACTTTC. Protein: CVSSGAKTGANVLTF.

The rearrangement links TRBV29-1 to TRBJ1-2; no firm D call. This CDR3 has 9 amino acids. The V gene's germline CDR1 is SQVTM and CDR2 ANQGSEA. The DNA for the CDR3 is TGCAAAGATGAGGAGGGCTACACCTTC. Translating it yields CKDEEGYTF.

The sample holds a few counts of this clonotype. The chain combines TRBV7-8 with TRBJ2-1, with a possible D match to TRBD2 (6 bases). The V gene lost 4 bases and the J gene lost 4 bases, with 11 bases spanning the gap. Germline assignment: CDR1 SGHVS and CDR2 FQNEAQ. The CDR3 runs to 14 residues. As DNA, the CDR3 is TGTGCCAGCAGCTCGGGACTGGAGTACAATGAGCAGTTCTTC. As protein: CASSSGLEYNEQFF.

A few counts support this clonotype. The genes are TRBV20-1 and TRBJ2-1, with 8 nucleotides matching TRBD2. Trimming cost V 5 bases and J 3 bases; bases outside gene matches: 3. The CDR3 covers 13 residues. Germline-derived CDR1 and CDR2 are DFQATT and SNEGSKA (reference sequence). CDR3 sequence (DNA): TGCAGTGCTGGGGGACTAGTCTACAATGAGCAGTTCTTC. As protein: CSAGGLVYNEQFF.

V gene TRBV12-3 or TRBV12-4 combines with J gene TRBJ1-5; D is unresolved. V dropped 3 bases and J dropped 3 bases, with 9 bases sitting between them. CDR3 size: 14 residues. The CDR3 here is CASSFGNFNQPQHF. The CDR3 DNA sequence: TGTGCCAGCAGTTTCGGCAATTTCAATCAGCCCCAGCATTTT.

The chain is built from TRBV6-5 and TRBJ1-1; D possibly corresponds to TRBD1 (6 bases). Germline CDR1 MNHEY, CDR2 SVGAGI. V was trimmed by 6 bases and J by 5 bases, leaving 19 bases between them. This CDR3 is 15 amino acids long. For the CDR3, the DNA is TGTGCCAGCAGGGCACAGGGATTTAAATCTACTGAAGCTTTCTTT. Translation: CASRAQGFKSTEAFF.

The chain recombines TRBV7-3 with TRBJ2-2, with D tentatively TRBD2 (5 bases). This CDR3 is built from 16 residues. Germline CDR1 reads SGHTA; CDR2 reads FQGTGA. V gave up 2 bases and J gave up 6 bases, with 16 bases separating them. The CDR3 coding sequence is TGTGCCAGCAGCTTATCGGGGAGTCCTGACGCCGGGGAGCTGTTTTTT. The encoded protein is CASSLSGSPDAGELFF.

This clonotype was recorded only once. A much larger clone differs from this one at a single base, so this may be a read error. V gene TRBV10-3 combines with J gene TRBJ2-5, with D maybe TRBD2 (6 bases). The CDR3 consists of 16 residues. CDR1 and CDR2 (germline): ENHRY, SYGVKD. CDR3 in DNA: TGTGCCATCAGTGATCTGGCAGGCGGGAACCAAGGGACCCAGTACTTC. It encodes CAISDLAGGNQGTQYF.

The chain carries TRBV20-1 and TRBJ2-5, with 10 bases aligning to TRBD1. J was trimmed by 1 base and V by 3 bases; bases with no gene match: 2. Germline V lookup: CDR1 DFQATT, CDR2 SNEGSKA (reference sequence). This CDR3 contains 14 residues. CDR3 DNA sequence: TGCAGTGCTAGCGGGACAGGGGTCCAAGAGACCCAGTACTTC. Translating gives CSASGTGVQETQYF.

CDR3 bases: TGTGCCAGTATGGCAGCGGGGGCCTCTCGGAATGAGCAGTTCTTC. Protein product: CASMAAGASRNEQFF. The chain uses TRBV19 and TRBJ2-1, with 8 positions matching TRBD2. Germline V CDR1 and CDR2: LNHDA, SQIVND (reference sequence). The CDR3 consists of 15 residues. With 7 bases clipped from V and 7 bases from J, the junction kept 12 bases outside the gene matches.

This chain joins TRBV10-3 and TRBJ2-7; D is unclear. The CDR3 covers 13 residues. Trimming removed 6 bases at V and 2 bases at J, with 11 bases between. CDR1 and CDR2 (germline): ENHRY, SYGVKD. CDR3 sequence: CAISARFTYEQYF. Written as DNA, the CDR3 is TGTGCCATCAGCGCCAGATTTACCTACGAGCAGTACTTC.

The chain combines TRBV20-1 with TRBJ1-3; no clear D. The germline V gene encodes CDR1 DFQATT and CDR2 SNEGSKA (reference sequence). The V and J ends lost 3 bases and 9 bases respectively, with 15 bases between them. The CDR3 is 13 amino acids. The CDR3 DNA sequence: TGCAGTGCTAGTAATTCTGGTAGAGGCACCATATATTTT. It specifies CSASNSGRGTIYF.

This clonotype was seen only a few times. This chain connects TRBV11-2 to TRBJ2-7; no firm D call. V was clipped by 5 bases and J by 0 bases, with 11 bases between them. The CDR3 length is 14 residues. Germline V CDR1 and CDR2: SGHAT, FQNNGV. The CDR3 nucleotides read TGTGCCAGCAGCGGCTTTTCGGGCTCCTACGAGCAGTACTTC. It codes for CASSGFSGSYEQYF.

V gene TRBV7-2 combines with J gene TRBJ2-5, with TRBD2 identical over 8 bases. Germline CDR1 is SGHTA and CDR2 is FQGNSA. This CDR3 spans 14 amino acids. The V gene end was trimmed by 6 bases and the J gene end by 4 bases; junction bases not matched to a gene: 7. The CDR3 region has the DNA TGTGCCAGCAGTCAGAACGGGGGGGCAGAGACCCAGTACTTC. Residues: CASSQNGGAETQYF.